The 27 T cell receptor beta chains given below trace back to one sample, sequenced in a study of graft-versus-host responses after intestinal transplantation. Assay used: immunoSEQ multiplex PCR; TCRdb lists only in-frame clones, some missing. The data show roughly 120,000 clones, with 90% seen just once and around 0.2% held by the top ten. Antigens for these TCRs are unknown. The sample consisted of unstimulated CD4+ T cells sorted from spleen or lymph node cells, taken before intestinal transplant. These receptors were taken from a human donor who received an intestinal transplant.

The V gene is TRBV6-5, the J gene TRBJ1-6, with D possibly being TRBD1 (5 bases). The CDR3 spans 14 residues. Germline V gene lookup returns CDR1 MNHEY and CDR2 SVGAGI. Deletions cut 3 bases from V and 7 bases from J, with 10 bases between. As DNA, the CDR3 is TGTGCCAGCAGTTATCGGGGGGTGAATTCACCCCTCCACTTT. It codes for CASSYRGVNSPLHF.

This chain connects TRBV19 to TRBJ1-1; D possibly corresponds to TRBD1 (6 bases). The CDR3 length is 15 residues. V was clipped by 7 bases and J by 0 bases, with 15 bases between them. Germline lookup yields CDR1 LNHDA and CDR2 SQIVND (reference sequence). The chain's CDR3 is CASKTGPTMNTEAFF. CDR3 DNA: TGTGCCAGTAAAACAGGGCCTACCATGAACACTGAAGCTTTCTTT.

A few counts support this clone. The J gene is TRBJ1-4, the V gene TRBV2; D is undetermined. V was pared by 6 bases and J by 7 bases, with 12 bases between. Germline lookup yields CDR1 SNHLY and CDR2 FYNNEI. The CDR3 is 13 amino acids. The CDR3 loop is CASSGLMSEKLFF. The CDR3 nucleotides are TGTGCCAGCAGCGGACTTATGAGTGAAAAACTGTTTTTT.

The genes are TRBV11-2 and TRBJ1-5; D is unclear. This CDR3 spans 13 amino acids. CDR1 is SGHAT, CDR2 FQNNGV, per germline. Trimming stripped 4 bases from V and 6 bases from J, with 10 bases between. As DNA, the CDR3 is TGTGCCAGCAGCTACGCCGAGGGTCAGCCCCAGCATTTT. It specifies CASSYAEGQPQHF.

The chain couples TRBV7-2 to TRBJ1-1; 11 positions match TRBD1. From germline, CDR1 is SGHTA and CDR2 FQGNSA. The CDR3 sequence is 12 residues long. V lost 3 bases to trimming and J lost 10 bases; unmatched junction nucleotides: 1. CDR3 DNA: TGTGCCAGCAGCTTGGGGACAGGGGGAGCTTTCTTT. It codes for CASSLGTGGAFF. Together with reference TRBV7-2 and TRBJ1-1, the CDR3 gives the full variable domain: GAGVSQSPSNKVTEKGKDVELRCDPISGHTALYWYRQSLGQGLEFLIYFQGNSAPDKSGLPSDRFSAERTGGSVSTLTIQRTQQEDSAVYLCASSLGTGGAFFGQGTRLTVV.

This chain joins TRBV7-2 and TRBJ1-2; unclear D gene. The CDR3 has 13 amino acids. V lost 2 bases and J 5 bases, leaving 9 bases between the germline ends. Germline V gives CDR1 SGHTA, CDR2 FQGNSA. CDR3 DNA sequence: TGTGCCAGCAGCTTAAACTTGGTATATGGCTACACCTTC. Translating it yields CASSLNLVYGYTF.

V gene TRBV5-1 combines with J gene TRBJ1-5; D may be TRBD1 (5 bases). This CDR3 has 13 residues. V lost 5 bases and J lost 7, with 13 bases in between. Germline V gene data show CDR1 as SGHRS and CDR2 as YFSETQ. The CDR3, as DNA: TGCGCCAGCAGTTGGGCGCCAGGGCAGCCCCAGCATTTT. It codes for CASSWAPGQPQHF.

This chain uses TRBV11-2 with TRBJ2-4; D not certain. This CDR3 is built from 16 residues. The germline CDR1 and CDR2 sequences are SGHAT and FQNNGV. V lost 1 base and J lost 2, with 12 bases in between. The CDR3 spells CASSLVGQASKNIQYF. CDR3 nucleotides: TGTGCCAGCAGCTTAGTGGGCCAGGCTTCCAAAAACATTCAGTACTTC.

This chain connects TRBV11-2 to TRBJ1-1; D is possibly TRBD1 (6 bases). Trimming took off 1 base at V and 7 bases at J, with 13 bases between the two ends. Germline V gene sequence: CDR1 SGHAT, CDR2 FQNNGV. This CDR3 comprises 14 residues. CDR3 in amino acids: CASSLVAGQYEAFF. For the CDR3, the DNA is TGTGCCAGCAGCTTAGTCGCCGGACAGTATGAAGCTTTCTTT.

This chain links TRBV9 with TRBJ2-6; the D gene is possibly TRBD1 (5 bases). V dropped 0 bases and J dropped 2 bases, with 9 bases sitting between them. The CDR3 runs 16 residues. The germline V gene has CDR1 SGDLS and CDR2 YYNGEE. The DNA of the CDR3 is TGTGCCAGCAGCGTAGGGCAGGGCCCTGGGGCCAACGTCCTGACTTTC. Translating it yields CASSVGQGPGANVLTF. The variable domain in full, completed from reference TRBV9 and TRBJ2-6, reads DSGVTQTPKHLITATGQRVTLRCSPRSGDLSVYWYQQSLDQGLQFLIQYYNGEERAKGNILERFSAQQFPDLHSELNLSSLELGDSALYFCASSVGQGPGANVLTFGAGSRLTVL.

This clone was seen a single time. The rearrangement joins TRBV5-4 to TRBJ1-2, with D tentatively TRBD1 (6 bases). Trimming removed 0 bases from V and 2 bases from J, with 14 bases in between. CDR3 size: 16 residues. The germline gives CDR1 SGHNT, CDR2 YYREEE (reference sequence). CDR3 nucleotide sequence: TGTGCCAGCAGCTTGGTCCTAAGACAGGCCAACTATGGCTACACCTTC. It codes for CASSLVLRQANYGYTF.

The V and J genes are TRBV5-1 and TRBJ2-3; possible D gene TRBD2, 5 bases. Germline CDR1 and CDR2: SGHRS and YFSETQ. This CDR3 comprises 15 residues. V was trimmed by 5 bases and J by 0 bases, leaving 13 bases between them. The CDR3 sequence: CASRIVTGSTDTQYF. The CDR3 DNA reads as TGCGCCAGCAGGATAGTAACGGGGAGCACAGATACGCAGTATTTT.

This chain joins TRBV2 and TRBJ2-5; D unresolved. CDR3 length: 11 residues. CDR1 and CDR2 from the germline V gene are SNHLY and FYNNEI. V was cut by 7 bases and J by 13 bases, with 16 bases left in between. This CDR3 reads CASTLAVTTYF. The CDR3 nucleotides read TGTGCCAGCACCCTCGCGGTTACCACGTACTTC. Full variable domain (remainder filled in from reference TRBV2 and TRBJ2-5): EPEVTQTPSHQVTQMGQEVILRCVPISNHLYFYWYRQILGQKVEFLVSFYNNEISEKSEIFDDQFSVERPDGSNFTLKIRSTKLEDSAMYFCASTLAVTTYFGPGTRLLVL.

The J gene is TRBJ1-2, the V gene TRBV10-2; the match to TRBD1 covers 7 bases. V was clipped by 6 bases and J by 4 bases; unmatched bases: 2. This CDR3 spans 12 amino acids. Germline V gene data show CDR1 as WSHSY and CDR2 as SAAADI. CDR3 amino acids: CASRGQLYGYTF. CDR3 nucleotides: TGCGCCAGCAGGGGACAGCTCTATGGCTACACCTTC.

V and J are TRBV19 and TRBJ2-1; D gene unclear. The V and J ends lost 1 base and 4 bases respectively, with 14 bases between them. Germline CDR1 is LNHDA and CDR2 is SQIVND (reference sequence). The CDR3 extends over 16 amino acids. The CDR3 bases are TGTGCCAGTAGTATAGCTGGCTCGAGACTGTACAATGAGCAGTTCTTC. It codes for CASSIAGSRLYNEQFF.

The J gene is TRBJ2-5, the V gene TRBV5-4; D might be TRBD2 (6 bases). Per germline, CDR1 SGHNT and CDR2 YYREEE (reference sequence). The CDR3 covers 13 residues. V lost 6 bases and J lost 5, with 14 bases in between. The CDR3 is CASTRGGRETQYF. CDR3 coding DNA: TGTGCCAGCACCCGAGGAGGGCGTGAGACCCAGTACTTC.

The CDR3 nucleotides are TGTGCCAGCAGATCCACTGGACAGGGCGCCTACAATGAGCAGTTCTTC. Residues: CASRSTGQGAYNEQFF. The chain has TRBV6-6 and TRBJ2-1; 8 positions match TRBD1. Germline loops: CDR1 MNHNY, CDR2 SVGAGI (reference sequence). CDR3 length: 16 amino acids. J gave up 2 bases and V 6 bases, and 9 bases lay outside the gene matches.

This clone appeared once. This chain links TRBV6-1 with TRBJ2-7, with D tentatively TRBD1 (6 bases). V was clipped by 5 bases and J by 3 bases, with 8 bases between them. The germline gives CDR1 MNHNS, CDR2 SASEGT. The CDR3 runs 12 residues. CDR3 protein: CASSTGSYEQYF. The DNA for the CDR3 is TGTGCCAGCAGTACAGGGAGCTACGAGCAGTACTTC.

The V gene is TRBV15, the J gene TRBJ2-2, with 7 bases fitting TRBD2. Germline CDR1 reads LNHNV; CDR2 reads YYDKDF (reference sequence). With V trimmed by 0 bases and J by 4 bases, 5 bases remained unmatched. CDR3 length equals 16 residues. CDR3 bases: TGTGCCACCAGCAGAGAGAGGACTAGAAGCACCGGGGAGCTGTTTTTT. It specifies CATSRERTRSTGELFF.

The rearrangement links TRBV27 to TRBJ2-1; no clear D gene. Germline V gene data show CDR1 as MNHEY and CDR2 as SMNVEV (reference sequence). Trimming stripped 3 bases from V and 2 bases from J, with 11 bases between. The CDR3 totals 15 residues. The CDR3 DNA reads TGTGCCAGCAGTTTCGCGGAGAGTCCCTACAATGAGCAGTTCTTC. Its translation is CASSFAESPYNEQFF.

V and J are TRBV7-2 and TRBJ2-1; TRBD1 is a possible D gene (6 bases). Trimming stripped 5 bases from V and 2 bases from J, with 16 bases between. Germline values: CDR1 SGHTA, CDR2 FQGNSA. The CDR3 has 16 amino acids. DNA for the CDR3: TGTGCCAGCAGCCTCACCCAGGGGATACCCTACAATGAGCAGTTCTTC. This sequence encodes CASSLTQGIPYNEQFF.

The V gene is TRBV18, the J gene TRBJ1-2; tentatively, D is TRBD1 (5 bases). This CDR3 spans 15 amino acids. Germline V gene sequence: CDR1 KGHSH, CDR2 LQKENI. Deletions cut 3 bases from V and 6 bases from J, with 17 bases between. DNA for the CDR3: TGTGCCAGCTCACCTGGACCGCCGGGACTCGATGGCTACACCTTC. Translated, it gives CASSPGPPGLDGYTF.

In the case of this clone: This sample also contains other DNA sequences that code for the same CDR3. The chain carries TRBV5-1 and TRBJ2-3, with D possibly matching TRBD2 (6 bases). Trimming took 0 bases from V and 1 from J, leaving 6 bases between them. CDR3 length: 14 amino acids. Germline lookup yields CDR1 SGHRS and CDR2 YFSETQ. As DNA, the CDR3 is TGCGCCAGCAGCTTGGCTAGCGGCACAGATACGCAGTATTTT. Its translation is CASSLASGTDTQYF. The full variable domain, rest sourced from reference TRBV5-1 and TRBJ2-3, is KAGVTQTPRYLIKTRGQQVTLSCSPISGHRSVSWYQQTPGQGLQFLFEYFSETQRNKGNFPGRFSGRQFSNSRSEMNVSTLELGDSALYLCASSLASGTDTQYFGPGTRLTVL.

This clone is a singleton in its sample. The rearrangement joins TRBV7-2 to TRBJ1-1, with D uncertain. The V gene lost 5 bases and the J gene lost 2 bases, with 9 bases spanning the gap. The CDR3 covers 13 residues. Looked up from germline, CDR1 is SGHTA and CDR2 is FQGNSA. CDR3 bases: TGTGCCAGCAGCCCTCTAGTTAACACTGAAGCTTTCTTT. It specifies CASSPLVNTEAFF.

The chain recombines TRBV6-6 with TRBJ2-2, with 9 bases matching TRBD1. The V segment lost 6 bases and the J segment 6 bases; nucleotides outside the gene matches: 11. This CDR3 contains 16 residues. Germline CDR1 and CDR2: MNHNY and SVGAGI (reference sequence). CDR3 nucleotides: TGTGCCAGCAGCCCCGGACAGGGGTCTTTTCCCGGGGAGCTGTTTTTT. Its translation is CASSPGQGSFPGELFF.

This chain joins TRBV29-1 and TRBJ2-1; TRBD2 matches 7 bases. The ends lost 0 bases at V and 5 bases at J; junction bases unmatched: 10. The V gene's germline CDR1 is SQVTM and CDR2 ANQGSEA. The CDR3 has 16 residues. The CDR3 DNA sequence: TGCAGCGTTGAAGATCGTCTCTGGCGGGAGAACAATGAGCAGTTCTTC. Protein: CSVEDRLWRENNEQFF.

About this clone itself: One end of the junction fails to match germline, which may point to a read error. The V gene is TRBV19, the J gene TRBJ1-1; 7 bases align to TRBD1. The CDR3 extends over 18 amino acids. CDR1 is LNHDA, CDR2 SQIVND, per germline (reference sequence). CDR3 nucleotides: TGTGTCAGTAGTATTTTAAGGACAGGACGGCGTGGAAACACTGAAGCTTTCTTT. Residues: CVSSILRTGRRGNTEAFF.